The source of this TCR beta chain is a study of cytomegalovirus exposure and HLA in healthy donors. Germline V CDR1 and CDR2: KGHSH, LQKENI. This CDR3 has 15 amino acids. The V segment lost 3 bases and the J segment 4 bases; nucleotides outside the gene matches: 6. Overall study results and limits: The Asian-associated ancestry cluster reportedly had fewer N-insertions than the approximately 700-donor mean in a later analysis.

As for this clone: The antigen is unknown.

PCR amplification relied on 60 Vbeta primers (plus 13 Jbeta primers). Sequencing used immunoSEQ multiplex PCR; TCRdb keeps in-frame clones, though not all of them. The sample yields fewer than 250,000 clones, 82% seen once. The TCR comes from a man aged 40-55 years in good health and CMV-seropositive. The chain is built from TRBV18 and TRBJ2-5; 9 nucleotides agree with TRBD1. Source material: PBMCs. CDR3 sequence: CASSPVQGARETQYF. In nucleotides, the CDR3 is TGTGCCAGCTCACCCGTACAGGGGGCGCGAGAGACCCAGTACTTC. Full variable domain (rest looked up from reference TRBV18 and TRBJ2-5): NAGVMQNPRHLVRRRGQEARLRCSPMKGHSHVYWYRQLPEEGLKFMVYLQKENIIDESGMPKERFSAEFPKEGPSILRIQQVVRGDSAAYFCASSPVQGARETQYFGPGTRLLVL.